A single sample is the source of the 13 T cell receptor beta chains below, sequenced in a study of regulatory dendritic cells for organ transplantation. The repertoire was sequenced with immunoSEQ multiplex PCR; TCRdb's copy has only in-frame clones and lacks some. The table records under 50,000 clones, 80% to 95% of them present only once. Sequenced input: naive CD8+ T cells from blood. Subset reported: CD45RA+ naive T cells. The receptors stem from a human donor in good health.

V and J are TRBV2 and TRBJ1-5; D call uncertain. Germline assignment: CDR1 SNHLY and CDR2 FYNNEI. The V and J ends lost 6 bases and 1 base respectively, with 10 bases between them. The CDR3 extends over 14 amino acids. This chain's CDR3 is CASREPGSNQPQHF. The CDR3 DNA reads TGTGCCAGCAGAGAGCCGGGAAGCAATCAGCCCCAGCATTTT.

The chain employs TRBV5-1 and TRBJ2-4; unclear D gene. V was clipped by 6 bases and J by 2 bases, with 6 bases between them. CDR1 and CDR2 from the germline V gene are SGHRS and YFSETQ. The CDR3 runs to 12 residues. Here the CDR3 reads CASTGSKNIQYF. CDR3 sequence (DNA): TGCGCCAGCACCGGATCCAAAAACATTCAGTACTTC.

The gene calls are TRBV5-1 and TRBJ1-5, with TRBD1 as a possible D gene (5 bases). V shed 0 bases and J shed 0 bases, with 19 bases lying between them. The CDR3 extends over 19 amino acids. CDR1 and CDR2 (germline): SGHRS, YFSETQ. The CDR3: CASSLGIQGLPYSNQPQHF. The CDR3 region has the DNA TGCGCCAGCAGCTTGGGTATTCAGGGTTTACCCTATAGCAATCAGCCCCAGCATTTT.

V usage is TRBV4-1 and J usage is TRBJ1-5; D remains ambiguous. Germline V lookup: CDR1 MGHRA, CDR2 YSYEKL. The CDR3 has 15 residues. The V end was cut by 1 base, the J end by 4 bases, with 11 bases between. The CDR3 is CASSQGLGVNQPQHF. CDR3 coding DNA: TGCGCCAGCAGCCAAGGCCTGGGAGTTAATCAGCCCCAGCATTTT.

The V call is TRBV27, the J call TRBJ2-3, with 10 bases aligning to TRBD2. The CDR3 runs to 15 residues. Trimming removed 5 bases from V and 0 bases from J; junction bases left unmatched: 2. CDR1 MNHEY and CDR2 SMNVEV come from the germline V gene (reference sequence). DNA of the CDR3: TGTGCCAGCAGTCCGGGACTAGCGAGCACAGATACGCAGTATTTT. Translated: CASSPGLASTDTQYF.

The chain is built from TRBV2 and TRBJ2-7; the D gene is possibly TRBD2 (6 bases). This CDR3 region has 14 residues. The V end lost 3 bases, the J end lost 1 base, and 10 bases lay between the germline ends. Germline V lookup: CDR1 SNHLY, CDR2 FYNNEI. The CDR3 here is CASSEGGFSYEQYF. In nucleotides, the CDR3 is TGTGCCAGCAGTGAGGGGGGATTTTCCTACGAGCAGTACTTC.

The DNA of the CDR3 is TGTGCCAGTAGTATGTGGTTCGGGGCGGCGGCTAATGAAAAACTGTTTTTT. It codes for CASSMWFGAAANEKLFF. The genes are TRBV19 and TRBJ1-4, with a possible D match to TRBD1 (5 bases). Germline values: CDR1 LNHDA, CDR2 SQIVND (reference sequence). The CDR3 spans 17 residues. V was trimmed by 3 bases and J by 3 bases, leaving 17 bases between them.

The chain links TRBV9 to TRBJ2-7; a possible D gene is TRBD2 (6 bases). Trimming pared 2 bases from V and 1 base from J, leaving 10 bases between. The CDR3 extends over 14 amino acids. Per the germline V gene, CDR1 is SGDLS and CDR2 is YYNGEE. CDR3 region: CASSVRGTSYEQYF. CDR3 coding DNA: TGTGCCAGCAGCGTCCGTGGGACTTCCTACGAGCAGTACTTC.

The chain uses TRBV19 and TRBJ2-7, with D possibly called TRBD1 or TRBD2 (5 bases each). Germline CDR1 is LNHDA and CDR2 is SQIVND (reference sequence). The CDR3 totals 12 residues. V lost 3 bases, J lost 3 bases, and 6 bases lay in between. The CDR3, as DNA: TGTGCCAGTAGTATTGGGGGCTACGAGCAGTACTTC. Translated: CASSIGGYEQYF.

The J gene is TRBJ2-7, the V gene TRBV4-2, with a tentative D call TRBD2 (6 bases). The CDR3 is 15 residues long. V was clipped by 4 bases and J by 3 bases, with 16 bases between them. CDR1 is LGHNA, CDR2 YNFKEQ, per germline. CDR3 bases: TGTGCCAGCAGCCGTGAGGACGGACTACGCTACGAGCAGTACTTC. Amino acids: CASSREDGLRYEQYF.

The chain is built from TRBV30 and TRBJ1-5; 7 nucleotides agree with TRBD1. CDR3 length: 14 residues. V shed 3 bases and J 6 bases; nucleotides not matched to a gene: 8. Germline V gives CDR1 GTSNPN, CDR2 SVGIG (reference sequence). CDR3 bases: TGTGCCTGGAGCTTTACAGGGGTAAGTCAGCCCCAGCATTTT. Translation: CAWSFTGVSQPQHF.

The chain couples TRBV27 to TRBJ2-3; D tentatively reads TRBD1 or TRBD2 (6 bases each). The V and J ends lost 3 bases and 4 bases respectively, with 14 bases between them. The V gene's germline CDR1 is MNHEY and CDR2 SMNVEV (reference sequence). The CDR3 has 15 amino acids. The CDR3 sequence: CASSLGGRGADTQYF. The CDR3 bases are TGTGCCAGCAGTTTGGGGGGCCGCGGGGCAGATACGCAGTATTTT.

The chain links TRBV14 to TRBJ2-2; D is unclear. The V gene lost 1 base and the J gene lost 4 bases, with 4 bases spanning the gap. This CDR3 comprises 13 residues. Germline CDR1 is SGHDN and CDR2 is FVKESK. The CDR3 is CASSQVSTGELFF. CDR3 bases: TGTGCCAGCAGCCAAGTTTCCACCGGGGAGCTGTTTTTT.